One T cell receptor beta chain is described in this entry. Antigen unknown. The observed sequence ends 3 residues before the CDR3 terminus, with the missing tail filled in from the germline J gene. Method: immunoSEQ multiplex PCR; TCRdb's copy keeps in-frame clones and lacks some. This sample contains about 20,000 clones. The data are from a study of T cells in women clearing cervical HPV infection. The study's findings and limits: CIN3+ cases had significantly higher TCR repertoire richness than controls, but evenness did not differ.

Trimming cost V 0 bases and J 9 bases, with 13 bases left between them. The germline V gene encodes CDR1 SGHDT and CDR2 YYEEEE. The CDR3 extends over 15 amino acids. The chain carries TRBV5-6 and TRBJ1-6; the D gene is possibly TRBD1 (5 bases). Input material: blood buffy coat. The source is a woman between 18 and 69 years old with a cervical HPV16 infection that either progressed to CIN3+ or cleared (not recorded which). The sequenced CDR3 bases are TGTGCCAGCAGCTTGGGACAGTCGGCCGTTTCACCC. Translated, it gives CASSLGQSAVSP. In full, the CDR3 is CASSLGQSAVSPLHF.